The clone carrying this T cell receptor (beta chain) was seen a handful of times. The antigen is not known. The PCR had 60 Vbeta and 13 Jbeta primers. Repertoires were generated with immunoSEQ multiplex PCR, while TCRdb's copy carries only in-frame clones and drops some. The table shows about 130,000 clones, with roughly 70% occurring only once. Germline V gives CDR1 LNHDA, CDR2 SQIVND (reference sequence). Trimming stripped 7 bases from V and 1 base from J, with 16 bases between. This CDR3 spans 15 amino acids. This sample was taken from a study of cytomegalovirus exposure and HLA in healthy donors. Study observations and caveats: Later work found most CMV-associated TCR beta chains apparently HLA-restricted. Earlier analysis looked at TCR beta V segments, and most were productive about 87% or about 30% of the time. Trimming of TCR beta V- and J-genes showed a link, identified in a later analysis, to a missense DCLRE1C variant.

The V call is TRBV19, the J call TRBJ1-1, with D possibly TRBD1 on 5 matching bases. The TCR originated in a woman aged 40 to 50 in good health and CMV-seropositive. Sequenced sample: PBMCs. This CDR3 is CASTLLGARNTEAFF. In nucleotides, the CDR3 is TGTGCCAGTACCCTATTAGGGGCAAGGAACACTGAAGCTTTCTTT.